Listed below are T cell receptor beta chains from one sample, sequenced in a study of blood T cell repertoires in COVID-19. Assay: immunoSEQ multiplex PCR; the TCRdb copy retains only in-frame clones and omits some. The table records more than 300,000 clones, roughly 91% of them present only once. The sequenced sample was PBMCs or T cells enriched from blood (not recorded which). The receptors were sampled from a young woman who had recovered from COVID-19. The CDR3 runs from the conserved cysteine through the conserved F or W. The D gene is left open where the match is weak. Clone size is shown for a subset of rows, as once, few, many or a class of expanded clone.

clone_size,d_call,j_call,v_call,cdr3_aa,cdr3_nt
-,TRBD1,TRBJ2-7,TRBV3-1/TRBV3-2,CASSRPPGRGLYEQYF,TGTGCCAGCAGCAGACCCCCGGGCAGGGGGCTCTACGAGCAGTACTTC
-,-,TRBJ1-2,TRBV18,CASSPLTESGYTF,TGTGCCAGCTCACCGTTGACAGAAAGCGGCTACACCTTC
-,-,TRBJ1-1,TRBV4-1,CASSQDLGTNTEAFF,TGCGCCAGCAGCCAAGATCTTGGTACTAACACTGAAGCTTTCTTT
-,TRBD2,TRBJ2-1,TRBV12-5,CASHLAGSPYNEQFF,TGTGCTAGCCACCTAGCGGGGAGCCCCTACAATGAGCAGTTCTTC
-,TRBD1,TRBJ1-4,TRBV6-4,CASSDLPGTGDEKLFF,TGTGCCAGCAGTGACCTACCCGGGACAGGGGATGAAAAACTGTTTTTT
few,-,TRBJ2-2,TRBV9,CASSVGRGSVGGELFF,TGTGCCAGCAGCGTAGGCCGGGGGAGTGTAGGCGGGGAGCTGTTTTTT
-,TRBD1,TRBJ2-5,TRBV30,CAWSVLRTGYQETQYF,TGTGCCTGGAGTGTACTAAGGACAGGGTACCAAGAGACCCAGTACTTC
-,-,TRBJ2-7,TRBV7-9,CASSPAYGRGYEQYF,TGTGCCAGCAGCCCAGCTTATGGTCGGGGCTACGAGCAGTACTTC
-,-,TRBJ2-2,TRBV12-5,CASGLVLGTGGRPNTGELFF,TGTGCTAGTGGTTTGGTATTGGGCACGGGGGGCAGACCGAACACCGGGGAGCTGTTTTTT
-,TRBD1,TRBJ1-2,TRBV6-5,CASSSDRDYGYTF,TGTGCCAGCAGTTCCGACAGGGACTATGGCTACACCTTC
few,TRBD2,TRBJ2-2,TRBV5-1,CASSQTSGANTGELFF,TGCGCCAGCAGTCAGACTAGCGGGGCTAACACCGGGGAGCTGTTTTTT
-,TRBD1,TRBJ2-4,TRBV11-2,CASSSSTGGSQYF,TGTGCCAGCAGCTCTTCGACAGGGGGGTCCCAGTACTTC
-,TRBD1,TRBJ1-2,TRBV6-5,CATQTGGWYGYTF,TGTGCCACCCAGACAGGGGGCTGGTATGGCTACACCTTC
-,TRBD1,TRBJ1-3,TRBV11-2,CASEPGQGAGNTIYF,TGTGCCAGCGAGCCGGGACAGGGTGCTGGAAACACCATATATTTT
-,-,TRBJ1-6,TRBV7-9,CASSPSGGLVSPLHF,TGTGCCAGCAGCCCCTCCGGGGGGCTGGTTTCACCCCTCCACTTT
few,TRBD1,TRBJ1-5,TRBV30,CAWSVRGHQPQHF,TGTGCCTGGAGTGTGAGGGGGCATCAGCCCCAGCATTTT
few,TRBD1,TRBJ1-2,TRBV4-1,CASSQAPGTDYGYTF,TGCGCCAGCAGCCAAGCTCCCGGGACAGACTATGGCTACACCTTC
-,TRBD2,TRBJ2-2,TRBV19,CASSSLAGSTGELFF,TGTGCCAGTAGTTCGCTAGCGGGGAGCACCGGGGAGCTGTTTTTT
-,-,TRBJ2-3,TRBV5-4,CASSLRGMASTDTQYF,TGTGCCAGCAGCTTGCGGGGTATGGCTAGCACAGATACGCAGTATTTT
-,-,TRBJ1-1,TRBV6-2/TRBV6-3,CASSSGPTATEAFF,TGTGCCAGCAGTTCCGGCCCGACAGCCACTGAAGCTTTCTTT
-,-,TRBJ2-3,TRBV7-2,CASSPTPNTQYF,TGTGCCAGCAGCCCAACACCCAATACGCAGTATTTT
-,TRBD2,TRBJ2-1,TRBV7-9,CAEPLAGAGDEQFF,TGTGCCGAGCCCCTAGCGGGGGCCGGGGATGAGCAGTTCTTC
-,TRBD1,TRBJ1-4,TRBV19,CASTWTGSNEKLFF,TGTGCCAGTACCTGGACAGGGTCAAATGAAAAACTGTTTTTT